This TCR beta chain stems from a study of cytomegalovirus exposure and HLA in healthy donors. Findings and caveats of the study: Reported results showed that the classifier diagnosed cytomegalovirus status with high specificity and sensitivity. Most TCRs appeared rarely, but some public TCRs recurred in many donors. Among TCR beta chains, those listed as cytomegalovirus-associated numbered over 150. Clusters of TCRs from the first cohort tended to co-occur in the roughly 120 validation repertoires (as a later analysis found).

Remarks on this clone: Its specificity is unknown.

The germline gives CDR1 SQVTM, CDR2 ANQGSEA. The junction had 5 bases not matched to a gene; V was cut back by 3 bases and J by 4 bases. This CDR3 region has 13 residues. The repertoire was sequenced with immunoSEQ multiplex PCR; TCRdb's copy has only in-frame clones and lacks some. This sample has over 120,000 clones, with roughly 87% found just once. The TCR sequence derives from a woman between 18 and 29 years old in good health and CMV-seropositive. Sequencing was carried out using PBMCs. The J gene is TRBJ2-5, the V gene TRBV29-1, with TRBD1 identical over 7 bases. For the CDR3, the DNA is TGCAGCGTTGAGGGGGACAGAGGAGAGACCCAGTACTTC. This translates into CSVEGDRGETQYF.